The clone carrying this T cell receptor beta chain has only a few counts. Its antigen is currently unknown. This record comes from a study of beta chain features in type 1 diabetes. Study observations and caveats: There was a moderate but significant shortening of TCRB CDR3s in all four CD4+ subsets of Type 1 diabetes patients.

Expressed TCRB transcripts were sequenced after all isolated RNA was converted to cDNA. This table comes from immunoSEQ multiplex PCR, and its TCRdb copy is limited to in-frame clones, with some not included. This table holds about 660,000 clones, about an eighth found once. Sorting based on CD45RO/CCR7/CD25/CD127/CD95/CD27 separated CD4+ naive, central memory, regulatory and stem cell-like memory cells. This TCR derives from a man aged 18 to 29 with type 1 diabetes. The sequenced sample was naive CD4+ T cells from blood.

CDR3 residues: CASSLAGLGGYTF. CDR3 nucleotide sequence: TGTGCCAGCAGTTTGGCCGGCCTCGGGGGCTACACCTTC. The J gene is TRBJ1-2, the V gene TRBV28; no clear D gene. The CDR3 length is 13 residues. Trimming cost V 3 bases and J 8 bases, with 13 bases left between them. Per the germline V gene, CDR1 is MDHEN and CDR2 is SYDVKM.